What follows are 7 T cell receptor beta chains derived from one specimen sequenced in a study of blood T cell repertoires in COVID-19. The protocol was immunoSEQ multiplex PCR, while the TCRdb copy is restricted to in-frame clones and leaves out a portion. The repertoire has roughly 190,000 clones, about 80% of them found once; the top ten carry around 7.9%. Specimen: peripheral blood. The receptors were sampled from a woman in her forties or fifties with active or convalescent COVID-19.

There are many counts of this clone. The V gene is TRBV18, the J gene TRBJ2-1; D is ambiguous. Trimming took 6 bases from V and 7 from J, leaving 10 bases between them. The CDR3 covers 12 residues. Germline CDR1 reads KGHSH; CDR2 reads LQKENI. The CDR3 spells CASSLNENEQFF. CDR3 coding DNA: TGTGCCAGCTCTCTCAATGAGAATGAGCAGTTCTTC.

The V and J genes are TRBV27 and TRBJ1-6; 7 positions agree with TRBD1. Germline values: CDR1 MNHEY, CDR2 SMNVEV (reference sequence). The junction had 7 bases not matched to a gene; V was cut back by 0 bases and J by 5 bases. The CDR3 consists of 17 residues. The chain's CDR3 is CASSLSVGTANNSPLHF. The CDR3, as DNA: TGTGCCAGCAGTTTATCGGTGGGGACAGCCAATAATTCACCCCTCCACTTT.

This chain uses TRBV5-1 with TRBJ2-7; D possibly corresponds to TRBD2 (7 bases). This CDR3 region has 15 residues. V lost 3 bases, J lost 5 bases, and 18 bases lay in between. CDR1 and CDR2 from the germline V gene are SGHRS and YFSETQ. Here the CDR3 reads CASSWGRGAQNEQYF. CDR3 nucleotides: TGCGCCAGCAGCTGGGGCCGGGGGGCGCAGAACGAGCAGTACTTC. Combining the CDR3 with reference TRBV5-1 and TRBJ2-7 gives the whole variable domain KAGVTQTPRYLIKTRGQQVTLSCSPISGHRSVSWYQQTPGQGLQFLFEYFSETQRNKGNFPGRFSGRQFSNSRSEMNVSTLELGDSALYLCASSWGRGAQNEQYFGPGTRLTVT.

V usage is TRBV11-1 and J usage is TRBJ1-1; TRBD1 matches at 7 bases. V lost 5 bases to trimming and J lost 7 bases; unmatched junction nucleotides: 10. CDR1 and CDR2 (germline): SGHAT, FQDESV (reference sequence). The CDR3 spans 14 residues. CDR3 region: CASSQRTGPDEAFF. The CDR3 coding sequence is TGTGCCAGCAGCCAGCGGACAGGACCGGATGAAGCTTTCTTT.

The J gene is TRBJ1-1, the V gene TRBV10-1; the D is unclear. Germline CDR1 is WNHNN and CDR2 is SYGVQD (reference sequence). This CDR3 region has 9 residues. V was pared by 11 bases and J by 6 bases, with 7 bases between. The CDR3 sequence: CAPVAEAFF. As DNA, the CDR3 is TGCGCCCCGGTGGCTGAAGCTTTCTTT.

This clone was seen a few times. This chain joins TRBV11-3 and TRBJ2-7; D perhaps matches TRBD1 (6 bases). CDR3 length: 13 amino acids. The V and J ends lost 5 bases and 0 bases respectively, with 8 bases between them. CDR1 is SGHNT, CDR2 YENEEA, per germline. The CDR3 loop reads CASSLQGSYEQYF. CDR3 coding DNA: TGTGCCAGCAGCCTACAGGGCTCCTACGAGCAGTACTTC.

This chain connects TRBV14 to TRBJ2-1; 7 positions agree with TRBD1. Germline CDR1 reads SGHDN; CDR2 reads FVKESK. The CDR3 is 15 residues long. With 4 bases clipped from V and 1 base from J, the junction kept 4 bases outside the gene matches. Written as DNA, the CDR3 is TGTGCCAGCAGCCTCGAGGGGGCGTCCTACAATGAGCAGTTCTTC. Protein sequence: CASSLEGASYNEQFF.